This TCR beta chain was retrieved from a study of T cells in Graves' hyperthyroidism and ophthalmopathy. This CDR3 has 14 amino acids. V was trimmed by 5 bases and J by 8 bases, leaving 18 bases between them. This clonotype was counted many times. Using RNA transcripts as the source, TCR beta CDR3 regions were amplified. First-round RT-PCR with HTBI primers amplified the TCR CDR3 region. TCRdb redid the calling of the multiplex PCR reads with MiXCR, one entry per CDR3 protein. The table shows a few hundred thousand distinct CDR3 sequences, with approximately 15% occurring only once. The chain carries TRBV12-3 or TRBV12-4 and TRBJ1-2; D is unclear. The sample consisted of blood. The sequence was obtained from a woman between 25 and 40 years old with Graves' hyperthyroidism. The CDR3 reads CASSPLPPQQGYTF. In nucleotides, the CDR3 is TGTGCCAGCAGTCCCCTACCACCGCAGCAAGGCTACACCTTC.